What follows is one T cell receptor (beta chain) and its context. Its antigen is unidentified. The data are from a study of T cell responses to AZD1222 COVID-19 vaccine. Sequencing was performed with immunoSEQ multiplex PCR; in TCRdb, only in-frame clones are kept and a portion is missing. Of about 150,000 clones listed, 85% are singletons. V lost 2 bases to trimming and J lost 6 bases, with 13 bases between them. CDR1 is KGHDR and CDR2 is SFDVKD in the germline V gene. The CDR3 is 15 residues long. The study, taken as a whole, reports: No repertoire was sampled before or during the peak T cell response, only after it. Mostly white British, mostly female donors; authors suggested clonal diversity may be underestimated. At 160-218 and 743-854, vaccine-associated CD4 TCRs were dominant, and they spanned spike. Two AZD1222 administrations were followed by greater Spike-specific TCR breadth and depth.

V gene TRBV24-1 combines with J gene TRBJ1-5; tentative D call: TRBD1 (5 bases). The receptor's source is an adult who received the MenACWY meningococcal vaccine as a control. This sample comprised peripheral blood, obtained 28 days after the second dose of the MenACWY control vaccine. CDR3 sequence: CATSDSRGGLQPQHF. CDR3 nucleotides: TGTGCCACCAGTGATTCGAGGGGAGGGCTTCAGCCCCAGCATTTT.